The next 17 T cell receptor beta chains were all read from a single sample in a study of blood T cell repertoires in COVID-19. This table comes from immunoSEQ multiplex PCR, and its TCRdb copy is limited to in-frame clones, with some not included. The sample includes about 480,000 clones, roughly 88% of them seen just once. The sample comprised peripheral blood. Every receptor here comes from a woman aged 45 to 65 with COVID-19, enrolled during active disease.

To note about this clone: The sample holds other DNA sequences that translate to the same CDR3. The V gene is TRBV29-1, the J gene TRBJ1-1; possible D gene TRBD1, 5 bases. CDR1 SQVTM and CDR2 ANQGSEA come from the germline V gene. The CDR3 sequence is 13 residues long. The V end was cut by 3 bases, the J end by 3 bases, with 11 bases between. CDR3 sequence reads: CSVEGSRDTEAFF. The CDR3 DNA follows: TGCAGCGTTGAGGGTAGCAGGGACACTGAAGCTTTCTTT. The full variable domain, with the rest looked up from reference TRBV29-1 and TRBJ1-1, is SAVISQKPSRDICQRGTSLTIQCQVDSQVTMMFWYRQQPGQSLTLIATANQGSEATYESGFVIDKFPISRPNLTFSTLTVSNMSPEDSSIYLCSVEGSRDTEAFFGQGTRLTVV.

The chain is built from TRBV4-2 and TRBJ2-5; D is unclear. Germline V CDR1 and CDR2: LGHNA, YNFKEQ. V was pared by 1 base and J by 6 bases, with 9 bases between. The CDR3 runs 13 residues. This chain's CDR3 is CASSQGAVQTQYF. CDR3 nucleotides: TGTGCCAGCAGCCAAGGTGCGGTACAGACCCAGTACTTC.

The V gene is TRBV5-1, the J gene TRBJ2-3; 8 bases fit TRBD2. This CDR3 contains 18 residues. Losses at the gene ends were 4 bases for V and 1 base for J; bases not matched to a gene: 14. Looked up from germline, CDR1 is SGHRS and CDR2 is YFSETQ. CDR3 loop: CASSGPARGAGGTDTQYF. For the CDR3, the DNA is TGCGCCAGCAGCGGTCCAGCGCGGGGGGCGGGCGGCACAGATACGCAGTATTTT.

J is TRBJ2-1 and V is TRBV5-1, with D tentatively TRBD2 (6 bases). This CDR3 has 15 residues. V was clipped by 0 bases and J by 7 bases, with 14 bases between them. Germline CDR1 and CDR2: SGHRS and YFSETQ. CDR3 loop: CASSLVPGVSNEQFF. The CDR3 DNA sequence: TGCGCCAGCAGCTTGGTTCCGGGGGTGTCGAATGAGCAGTTCTTC. Complete variable domain (other parts from reference TRBV5-1 and TRBJ2-1): KAGVTQTPRYLIKTRGQQVTLSCSPISGHRSVSWYQQTPGQGLQFLFEYFSETQRNKGNFPGRFSGRQFSNSRSEMNVSTLELGDSALYLCASSLVPGVSNEQFFGPGTRLTVL.

This clone was counted a single time. V gene TRBV6-1 combines with J gene TRBJ1-5; D gene unclear. The CDR3 consists of 16 residues. CDR1 and CDR2 (germline): MNHNS, SASEGT. The germline V and J ends were trimmed by 5 bases and 3 bases, with 17 bases remaining between them. CDR3 sequence reads: CASSQGGSDFNQPQHF. The CDR3 DNA reads TGTGCCAGCAGTCAAGGTGGCAGCGACTTCAATCAGCCCCAGCATTTT.

This chain links TRBV11-1 with TRBJ2-7; 7 nucleotides match TRBD2. Germline-derived CDR1 and CDR2 are SGHAT and FQDESV (reference sequence). Germline trimming cut 2 bases from V and 3 bases from J; bases unmatched to any gene: 1. The CDR3 length is 13 residues. CDR3 protein: CASSLPGGYEQYF. The CDR3 nucleotides are TGTGCCAGCAGCTTACCGGGGGGCTACGAGCAGTACTTC.

The rearrangement joins TRBV5-1 to TRBJ1-1; D call uncertain. Germline V gene sequence: CDR1 SGHRS, CDR2 YFSETQ. Trimming shortened V by 6 bases and J by 1 base, and 4 bases separated the two germline ends. The CDR3 sequence is 11 residues long. CDR3 sequence (DNA): TGCGCCAGCACCTCGAACACTGAAGCTTTCTTT. This encodes CASTSNTEAFF. The variable domain in full, with the rest retrieved from reference TRBV5-1 and TRBJ1-1, is KAGVTQTPRYLIKTRGQQVTLSCSPISGHRSVSWYQQTPGQGLQFLFEYFSETQRNKGNFPGRFSGRQFSNSRSEMNVSTLELGDSALYLCASTSNTEAFFGQGTRLTVV.

The chain joins TRBV5-1 to TRBJ1-5; TRBD1 matches at 12 bases. Losses at the gene ends were 3 bases for V and 11 bases for J; bases not matched to a gene: 21. This CDR3 has 19 amino acids. CDR1 is SGHRS and CDR2 is YFSETQ in the germline V gene. The CDR3 loop is CASSSEGIGTGGRKGTQHF. The CDR3 nucleotides read TGCGCCAGCAGCTCCGAAGGTATCGGGACAGGGGGCCGTAAGGGGACCCAGCATTTT.

The CDR3 loop is CASRPGGSYNEQFF. Here the CDR3 DNA reads TGTGCCAGTCGTCCGGGGGGCTCGTACAATGAGCAGTTCTTC. The chain carries TRBV19 and TRBJ2-1, with a tentative D call TRBD2 (7 bases). Looked up from germline, CDR1 is LNHDA and CDR2 is SQIVND (reference sequence). V was cut by 8 bases and J by 4 bases, with 15 bases left in between. This CDR3 comprises 14 residues.

The V gene is TRBV27, the J gene TRBJ1-1; 8 bases are a match to TRBD1. V lost 3 bases, J lost 5 bases, and 8 bases stayed unmatched. CDR3 length: 15 amino acids. Germline assignment: CDR1 MNHEY and CDR2 SMNVEV (reference sequence). CDR3 amino acids: CASSFIGQGGTEAFF. CDR3 sequence (DNA): TGTGCCAGCAGTTTTATAGGACAGGGAGGTACTGAAGCTTTCTTT.

V and J are TRBV6-6 and TRBJ2-2; the D gene is possibly TRBD2 (5 bases). CDR3 length equals 13 residues. Germline V gene lookup returns CDR1 MNHNY and CDR2 SVGAGI (reference sequence). The V end lost 7 bases, the J end lost 7 bases, and 13 bases lay between the germline ends. CDR3 sequence reads: CASKGSEDGELFF. The DNA for the CDR3 is TGTGCCAGCAAAGGGAGTGAAGACGGGGAGCTGTTTTTT.

The CDR3, as DNA: TGTGCCAGCAGCGCGGCGGGACAGGGATTCTACGAGCAGTACTTC. Translating it yields CASSAAGQGFYEQYF. The V call is TRBV9, the J call TRBJ2-7; 9 bases are shared with TRBD1. The V gene's germline CDR1 is SGDLS and CDR2 YYNGEE. The junction had 7 bases not matched to a gene; V was cut back by 3 bases and J by 3 bases. This CDR3 region has 15 residues.

The genes are TRBV6-1 and TRBJ1-2; 8 nucleotides match TRBD1. The CDR3 is made up of 18 amino acids. The germline CDR1 and CDR2 sequences are MNHNS and SASEGT. Germline trimming cut 3 bases from V and 8 bases from J; bases unmatched to any gene: 20. For the CDR3, the DNA is TGTGCCAGCAGTGATTATGCCGGGACAGGCCCACCGACTCGGGGCTACACCTTC. Its translation is CASSDYAGTGPPTRGYTF.

V and J are TRBV30 and TRBJ2-1; 8 positions agree with TRBD2. Looked up from germline, CDR1 is GTSNPN and CDR2 is SVGIG (reference sequence). V lost 8 bases, J lost 9 bases, and 9 bases stayed unmatched. CDR3 length: 12 residues. CDR3 sequence: CAVNRLALEQFF. The DNA for the CDR3 is TGTGCCGTAAATCGACTAGCGCTTGAGCAGTTCTTC.

V gene TRBV9 combines with J gene TRBJ2-7; 10 bases line up with TRBD1. Germline CDR1 reads SGDLS; CDR2 reads YYNGEE. Trimming cost V 4 bases and J 4 bases; bases outside gene matches: 8. The CDR3 is made up of 15 amino acids. DNA for the CDR3: TGTGCCAGCAGCACCCGGGACAGGGGACCTTACGAGCAGTACTTC. Encoded protein: CASSTRDRGPYEQYF.

The rearrangement links TRBV7-9 to TRBJ1-1; D unresolved. This CDR3 comprises 14 residues. Trimming removed 3 bases at V and 8 bases at J, with 16 bases between. CDR1 and CDR2 from the germline V gene are SEHNR and FQNEAQ (reference sequence). CDR3 coding DNA: TGTGCCAGCAGCTTTAATGCCGCCGGAGGGGAAGCTTTCTTT. This encodes CASSFNAAGGEAFF.

The chain recombines TRBV6-5 with TRBJ1-2; D is ambiguous. The CDR3 length is 13 residues. V gave up 9 bases and J gave up 0 bases, with 11 bases separating them. Germline CDR1 is MNHEY and CDR2 is SVGAGI. The CDR3 nucleotides read TGTGCCAGGAGACATCTTGCTAACTATGGCTACACCTTC. Translation: CARRHLANYGYTF.